These 16 T cell receptor beta chains share one sample of origin, sequenced in a study of T cells after yellow fever vaccination. TCRdb ran MiXCR on the 5' RACE reads and lists one entry per CDR3 protein. The top ten clones hold 15% of a sample with some 670,000 distinct CDR3 sequences, over 9% of them seen once. The source material was PBMCs, sampled on the day of the yellow fever booster vaccination. These receptors originate from a man aged 30-40 years who received the YFV17D yellow fever vaccine.

This clonotype has more than one count but fewer than ten. The rearrangement uses TRBV12-3 or TRBV12-4 and TRBJ2-1; the D gene is possibly TRBD2 (5 bases). Trimming took off 1 base at V and 3 bases at J, with 10 bases between the two ends. This CDR3 has 15 amino acids. The CDR3 spells CASSLGERLYNEQFF. The CDR3 region has the DNA TGTGCCAGCAGTTTAGGAGAGCGGCTCTACAATGAGCAGTTCTTC.

This clonotype was detected a few times. The chain couples TRBV7-9 to TRBJ2-3; TRBD2 matches 11 bases. CDR1 and CDR2 from the germline V gene are SEHNR and FQNEAQ (reference sequence). This CDR3 region has 15 residues. Trimming took 5 bases from V and 3 from J; bases not matched to a gene: 4. In DNA, the CDR3 is TGTGCCAGCAGCGGCCGACTAGCGGGAACAGATACGCAGTATTTT. The encoded protein is CASSGRLAGTDTQYF. The full variable domain, its missing parts supplied by reference TRBV7-9 and TRBJ2-3, is DTGVSQNPRHKITKRGQNVTFRCDPISEHNRLYWYRQTLGQGPEFLTYFQNEAQLEKSRLLSDRFSAERPKGSFSTLEIQRTEQGDSAMYLCASSGRLAGTDTQYFGPGTRLTVL.

Points on this clonotype: This CDR3 fails to terminate in the conserved phenylalanine or tryptophan, so it likely reflects a read error. The chain links TRBV10-3 to TRBJ2-7; no definite D call. From germline, CDR1 is ENHRY and CDR2 SYGVKD. The CDR3 is 14 amino acids. V lost 10 bases and J lost 0, with 16 bases in between. CDR3 sequence (DNA): TGTGCCACCCGGCTTCAAGGTGGCTCCTACGAGCAGTACTCC. The encoded protein is CATRLQGGSYEQYS.

This clonotype has a count of ten or more. The chain carries TRBV5-1 and TRBJ2-2; TRBD2 might be the D (7 bases). V was trimmed by 0 bases and J by 0 bases, leaving 9 bases between them. CDR1 SGHRS and CDR2 YFSETQ come from the germline V gene. The CDR3 has 16 residues. The DNA for the CDR3 is TGCGCCAGCAGCTTGGAAGGGGGGGCGAACACCGGGGAGCTGTTTTTT. Its translation: CASSLEGGANTGELFF.

In this sample, this clonotype turned up a few times. The chain uses TRBV4-3 and TRBJ2-3; 10 bases are a match to TRBD2. The V gene end was trimmed by 2 bases and the J gene end by 1 base; junction bases not matched to a gene: 12. The germline V gene encodes CDR1 LGHNA and CDR2 YSLEER. The CDR3 extends over 19 amino acids. The CDR3 loop reads CASSQPGRVGTSGTDTQYF. The CDR3, as DNA: TGCGCCAGCAGCCAACCCGGACGGGTCGGGACTAGCGGCACAGATACGCAGTATTTT.

The chain links TRBV12-3 or TRBV12-4 to TRBJ2-1, with D maybe TRBD2 (6 bases). The CDR3 has 14 amino acids. V lost 10 bases and J lost 0, with 13 bases in between. In DNA, the CDR3 is TGTGCCACCCTTAGCGGAAGCTCCTACAATGAGCAGTTCTTC. Translated: CATLSGSSYNEQFF.

The J gene is TRBJ2-2, the V gene TRBV6-1; 9 bases align to TRBD1. The V gene's germline CDR1 is MNHNS and CDR2 SASEGT. This CDR3 region has 20 residues. Trimming removed 6 bases from V and 3 bases from J; junction bases left unmatched: 20. CDR3 in amino acids: CASRNHMGQGAAKYTGELFF. DNA of the CDR3: TGTGCCAGCAGGAACCATATGGGACAGGGAGCAGCGAAGTACACCGGGGAGCTGTTTTTT.

CDR3 amino acids: CSVGRDNEQFF. In DNA, the CDR3 is TGCAGCGTTGGGCGAGACAATGAGCAGTTCTTC. V is TRBV29-1 and J is TRBJ2-1; the D is unclear. The CDR3 totals 11 residues. V was shortened by 4 bases and J by 5 bases, with 6 bases between the two germline ends. Per the germline V gene, CDR1 is SQVTM and CDR2 is ANQGSEA.

The chain links TRBV15 to TRBJ2-7; a weak D match, TRBD1 (6 bases). The V gene's germline CDR1 is LNHNV and CDR2 YYDKDF (reference sequence). Trimming removed 0 bases from V and 2 bases from J, with 11 bases in between. There are 15 residues in the CDR3. CDR3 coding DNA: TGTGCCACCAGCAGAGACGGGACACCTACCTACGAGCAGTACTTC. Protein: CATSRDGTPTYEQYF.

This clonotype was observed a handful of times. The chain has TRBV6-9 and TRBJ1-1; D remains unclear. Germline loops: CDR1 MNHGY, CDR2 SVAAGI. Trimming removed 3 bases at V and 0 bases at J, with 5 bases between. This CDR3 has 13 residues. CDR3 sequence: CASSYKLNTEAFF. CDR3 sequence (DNA): TGTGCCAGCAGTTACAAATTGAACACTGAAGCTTTCTTT.

The chain is built from TRBV4-3 and TRBJ2-5; D ambiguous. The CDR3 runs to 16 residues. V dropped 4 bases and J dropped 1 base, with 16 bases sitting between them. Per germline, CDR1 LGHNA and CDR2 YSLEER. CDR3 loop: CASSPAARSAQETQYF. The CDR3, as DNA: TGCGCCAGCAGCCCCGCGGCCCGATCTGCCCAAGAGACCCAGTACTTC.

The V gene is TRBV12-3 or TRBV12-4, the J gene TRBJ1-4; TRBD1 is a possible D gene (6 bases). This CDR3 comprises 13 residues. The V and J ends lost 6 bases and 6 bases respectively, with 11 bases between them. CDR3 sequence reads: CASSQDSYEKLFF. CDR3 DNA: TGTGCCAGCAGCCAGGACAGTTATGAAAAACTGTTTTTT.

This chain uses TRBV7-9 with TRBJ1-2; D gene unclear. Trimming left V 2 bases short and J 6 bases short, with 10 bases between. This CDR3 region has 13 residues. CDR1 and CDR2 from the germline V gene are SEHNR and FQNEAQ (reference sequence). The CDR3 sequence is CASSLPVSNGYTF. CDR3 nucleotides: TGTGCCAGCAGCTTACCGGTTTCCAATGGCTACACCTTC.

The chain recombines TRBV4-2 with TRBJ2-7; unclear D gene. The V end lost 1 base, the J end lost 0 bases, and 16 bases lay between the germline ends. Per the germline V gene, CDR1 is LGHNA and CDR2 is YNFKEQ. The CDR3 length is 17 residues. The CDR3 nucleotides are TGTGCCAGCAGCCAAGTAAATTCAGGATCGCACTCCTACGAGCAGTACTTC. Translation: CASSQVNSGSHSYEQYF.

The chain recombines TRBV5-1 with TRBJ2-3; TRBD1 aligns across 12 bases. The CDR3 has 16 residues. Germline CDR1 SGHRS, CDR2 YFSETQ. Germline trimming cut 2 bases from V and 8 bases from J; bases unmatched to any gene: 9. The DNA of the CDR3 is TGCGCCAGCAGCTTAAATCCGGGACAGGGGGCTGCTACGCAGTATTTT. It translates to CASSLNPGQGAATQYF. The full variable domain, in which reference TRBV5-1 and TRBJ2-3 provide the parts outside the CDR3, is KAGVTQTPRYLIKTRGQQVTLSCSPISGHRSVSWYQQTPGQGLQFLFEYFSETQRNKGNFPGRFSGRQFSNSRSEMNVSTLELGDSALYLCASSLNPGQGAATQYFGPGTRLTVL.

This clonotype was recorded at least ten times. The rearrangement joins TRBV29-1 to TRBJ2-1; 11 bases fit TRBD1. J was trimmed by 10 bases and V by 7 bases; bases with no gene match: 6. Per germline, CDR1 SQVTM and CDR2 ANQGSEA. This CDR3 contains 12 residues. The chain's CDR3 is CSAGQGAWEQFF. DNA of the CDR3: TGCAGCGCAGGACAGGGGGCATGGGAGCAGTTCTTC.